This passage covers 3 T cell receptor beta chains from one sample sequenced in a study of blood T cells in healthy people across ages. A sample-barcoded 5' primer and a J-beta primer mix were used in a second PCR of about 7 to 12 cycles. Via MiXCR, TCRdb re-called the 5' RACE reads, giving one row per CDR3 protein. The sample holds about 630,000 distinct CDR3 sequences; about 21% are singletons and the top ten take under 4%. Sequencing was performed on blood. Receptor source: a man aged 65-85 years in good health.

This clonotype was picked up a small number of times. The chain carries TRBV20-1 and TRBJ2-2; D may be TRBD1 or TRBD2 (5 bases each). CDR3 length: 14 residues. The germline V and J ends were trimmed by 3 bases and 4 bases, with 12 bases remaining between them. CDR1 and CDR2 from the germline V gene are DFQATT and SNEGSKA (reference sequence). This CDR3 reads CSARGVGVTGELFF. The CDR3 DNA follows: TGCAGTGCTAGGGGGGTAGGGGTCACCGGGGAGCTGTTTTTT.

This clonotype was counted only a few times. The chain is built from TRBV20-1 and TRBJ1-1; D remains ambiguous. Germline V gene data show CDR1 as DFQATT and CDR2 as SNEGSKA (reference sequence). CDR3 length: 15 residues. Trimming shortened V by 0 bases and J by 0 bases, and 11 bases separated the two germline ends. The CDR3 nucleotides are TGCAGTGCTAGAGACCCTGGGTTTCTGAACACTGAAGCTTTCTTT. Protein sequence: CSARDPGFLNTEAFF.

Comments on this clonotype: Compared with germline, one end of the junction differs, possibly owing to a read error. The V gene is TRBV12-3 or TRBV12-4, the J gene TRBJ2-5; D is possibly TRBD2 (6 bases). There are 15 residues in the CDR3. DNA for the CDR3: TGTGCCAGCAGTTTATGGGCGGGAAGCCAAGAGACCCAGTGCTTC. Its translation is CASSLWAGSQETQCF.